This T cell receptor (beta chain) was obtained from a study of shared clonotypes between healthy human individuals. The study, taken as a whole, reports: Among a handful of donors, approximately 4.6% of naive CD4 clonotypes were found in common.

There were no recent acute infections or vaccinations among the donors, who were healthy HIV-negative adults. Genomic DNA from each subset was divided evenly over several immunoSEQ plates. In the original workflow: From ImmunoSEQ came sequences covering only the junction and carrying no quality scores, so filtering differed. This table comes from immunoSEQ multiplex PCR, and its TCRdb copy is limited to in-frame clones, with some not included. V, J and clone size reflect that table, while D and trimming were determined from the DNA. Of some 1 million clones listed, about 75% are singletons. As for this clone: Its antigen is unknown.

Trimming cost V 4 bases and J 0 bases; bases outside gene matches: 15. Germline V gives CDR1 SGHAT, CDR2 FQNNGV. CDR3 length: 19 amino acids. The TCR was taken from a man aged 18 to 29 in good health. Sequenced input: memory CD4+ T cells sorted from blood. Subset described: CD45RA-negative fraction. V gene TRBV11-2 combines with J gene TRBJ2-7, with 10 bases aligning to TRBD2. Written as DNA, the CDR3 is TGTGCCAGCAGCTCGACGGGGGGGACTAGCGACCCGAGCTCCTACGAGCAGTACTTC. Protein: CASSSTGGTSDPSSYEQYF.